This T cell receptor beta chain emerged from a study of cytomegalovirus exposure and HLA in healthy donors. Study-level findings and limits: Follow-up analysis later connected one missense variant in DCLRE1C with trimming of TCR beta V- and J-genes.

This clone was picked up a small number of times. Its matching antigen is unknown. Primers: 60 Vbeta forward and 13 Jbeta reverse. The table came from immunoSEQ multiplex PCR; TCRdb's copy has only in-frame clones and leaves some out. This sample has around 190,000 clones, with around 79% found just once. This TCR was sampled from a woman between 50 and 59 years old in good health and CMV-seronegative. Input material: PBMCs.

CDR3 residues: CASGEGGGMNTEAFF. The CDR3 nucleotides are TGTGCCAGCGGCGAAGGCGGGGGAATGAACACTGAAGCTTTCTTT. The rearrangement joins TRBV7-3 to TRBJ1-1; possibly TRBD1 for D (5 bases). V lost 8 bases to trimming and J lost 0 bases, with 16 bases between them. Germline loops: CDR1 SGHTA, CDR2 FQGTGA. The CDR3 totals 15 residues.